This is a list of T cell receptor beta chains from one sample in a study of blood T cell repertoires in COVID-19. The method was immunoSEQ multiplex PCR; TCRdb's version includes in-frame clones alone and lacks a portion of them. This sample has tens of thousands of clones; more than 70% occur once, and the top ten carry approximately 4.1%. Source material: peripheral blood. Receptors originate from a man at least 80 years old with active COVID-19. Each CDR3 is given with its conserved first and last residue. The D gene is left open where the match is weak. Rows give clone size only sometimes, using once, few, many, or a class for an expanded clone.

>-|-|TRBJ2-7|TRBV2
TGTGCCAGCAGTAGGACAGTTCTCTCCTACGAGCAGTACTTC
CASSRTVLSYEQYF
>-|-|TRBJ2-7|TRBV6-5
TGTGCCAGCAGTTACGGTCAGGGCCCCTACGAGCAGTACTTC
CASSYGQGPYEQYF
>TRBD2|-|TRBJ2-7|TRBV14
TGTGCCAGCAGCGATACCGGGACTAGCGGGCACCTACTAACTACGTACGAGCAGTACTTC
CASSDTGTSGHLLTTYEQYF
>-|few|TRBJ1-5|TRBV19
TGTGCCAGTAGGCTGGTGGGACTGGGCAATCAGCCCCAGCATTTT
CASRLVGLGNQPQHF
>-|-|TRBJ1-5|TRBV2
TGTGCCAGCAGTTTGGACAGCCGTAGCAATCAGCCCCAGCATTTT
CASSLDSRSNQPQHF
>-|-|TRBJ1-1|TRBV19
TGTGCCAGTAGTCTCAGGGGAGGGCTGGACACTGAAGCTTTCTTT
CASSLRGGLDTEAFF
>-|once|TRBJ2-1|TRBV30
TGTGCCTGGAACCGGGGTACCTACAATGAGCAGTTCTTC
CAWNRGTYNEQFF
>-|-|TRBJ1-5|TRBV6-2/TRBV6-3
TGTGCCAGCAGTTACTCAGGGGTCGGCAATCAGCCCCAGCATTTT
CASSYSGVGNQPQHF
>TRBD1|once|TRBJ2-2|TRBV2
TGTGCCAGCAGTATGCCACTCCGACAGGGCGCGAACACCGGGGAGCTGTTTTTT
CASSMPLRQGANTGELFF
>TRBD1|-|TRBJ2-5|TRBV5-1
TGCGCCAGCAGCATGGGACAGGGGGAAGAGACCCAGTACTTC
CASSMGQGEETQYF
>-|-|TRBJ1-2|TRBV27
TGTGCCAGCAAGCGCCCTGGGTTAGATGGCTACACCTTC
CASKRPGLDGYTF
>-|-|TRBJ2-7|TRBV7-6
TGTGCCAGCAGCTTATTCGCAGCCCGGGTTTCCTACGAGCAGTACTTC
CASSLFAARVSYEQYF
>-|-|TRBJ1-1|TRBV7-9
TGTGCCAGCAGCCAGGGCCGGGAAGCTTTCTTT
CASSQGREAFF
>TRBD2|-|TRBJ2-2|TRBV3-1/TRBV3-2
TGTGCCAGCAGCCATTTCCGCACCCCGGGACTAGCGGAGACCGGGGAGCTGTTTTTT
CASSHFRTPGLAETGELFF
>-|few|TRBJ1-5|TRBV10-3
TGTGCCATCAGTGAGCAGGGGACGAGCAATCAGCCCCAGCATTTT
CAISEQGTSNQPQHF
>-|-|TRBJ2-7|TRBV5-4
TGTGCCAGCAGCTTAGTAGGGACTCAAACCGAGCAGTACTTC
CASSLVGTQTEQYF
>-|-|TRBJ2-3|TRBV7-9
TGTGCCAGCGGTCCAACAAGTACAGATACGCAGTATTTT
CASGPTSTDTQYF
>TRBD2|-|TRBJ2-3|TRBV7-2
TGTGCCAGCAGCTTCCTTTCGGCGGGAGGACGCACAGATACGCAGTATTTT
CASSFLSAGGRTDTQYF
>TRBD2|-|TRBJ2-1|TRBV19
TGTGCCAGTTCGGGACTAGCGGTTTCCTACAATGAGCAGTTCTTC
CASSGLAVSYNEQFF
>TRBD2|-|TRBJ2-7|TRBV30
TGTGCCTGGAGTACCGGGACTAGCGGGAACCACGAGCAGTACTTC
CAWSTGTSGNHEQYF
>-|-|TRBJ2-1|TRBV6-2/TRBV6-3
TGTGCCAGCAGTTACTCGGGAGTTGTTATCAATGAGCAGTTCTTC
CASSYSGVVINEQFF
>TRBD2|-|TRBJ2-1|TRBV5-1
TGCGCCAGCAGCTTATCCCTAGCGGGAGTCGTTGTGGAGCAGTTCTTC
CASSLSLAGVVVEQFF
>TRBD1|-|TRBJ1-3|TRBV28
TGTGCCAGCAGTCCGCCAGGGGGGATGAGTGGAAACACCATATATTTT
CASSPPGGMSGNTIYF
>-|-|TRBJ1-5|TRBV19
TGTGCCAGTAGTCCGGACAGCCACAATCAGCCCCAGCATTTT
CASSPDSHNQPQHF
>TRBD2|-|TRBJ2-3|TRBV10-3
TGTGCCATCAGTGAGTCCGGGACTAGCGGGAGTCCCACAGATACGCAGTATTTT
CAISESGTSGSPTDTQYF
>-|-|TRBJ2-7|TRBV28
TGTGCCAGCAGTGGGTTTCACACTACTCGCTACGAGCAGTACTTC
CASSGFHTTRYEQYF
>TRBD2|-|TRBJ2-1|TRBV19
TGTGCCAGTAGGACTAGCGGGAGTGATGAGCAGTTCTTC
CASRTSGSDEQFF
>-|-|TRBJ1-6|TRBV30
TGTGCCTACCTATCCCCCTCAGGGGCTTCACCCCTCCACTTT
CAYLSPSGASPLHF
>TRBD1|-|TRBJ2-5|TRBV27
TGTGCCAGCAGTTTGGACAGGGGGTGGGAGACCCAGTACTTC
CASSLDRGWETQYF
>-|-|TRBJ1-3|TRBV18
TGTGCCAGCTCACCACAGAGCAATGCTGGAAACACCATATATTTT
CASSPQSNAGNTIYF
>-|-|TRBJ2-3|TRBV6-2/TRBV6-3
TGTGCCAGCAGTTACCTCCCCTCAGGATCTAGCACAGATACGCAGTATTTT
CASSYLPSGSSTDTQYF
>-|-|TRBJ1-3|TRBV5-1
TGCGCCAGCAGCTTGGAAAGGGGCTCTGGAAACACCATATATTTT
CASSLERGSGNTIYF
>TRBD1|-|TRBJ2-2|TRBV10-1
TGCGCCAGCAGTGAGTCGACAGGGGGCACCGGGGAGCTGTTTTTT
CASSESTGGTGELFF
>TRBD2|-|TRBJ2-3|TRBV28
TGTGCCAGCAGAGGTAGGACTAGCGGAATAGATACGCAGTATTTT
CASRGRTSGIDTQYF
>-|-|TRBJ2-5|TRBV9
TGTGCCAGCAGCGGAAGCCCTTTTGAGACCCAGTACTTC
CASSGSPFETQYF
>TRBD1|-|TRBJ1-4|TRBV28
TGTGCCAGCAGTTGGGACAGGGGAAATGAAAAACTGTTTTTT
CASSWDRGNEKLFF
>TRBD2|once|TRBJ2-1|TRBV18
TGTGCCAGCTCACGGACTAGTGAACGGGATGAGCAGTTCTTC
CASSRTSERDEQFF
>TRBD1|-|TRBJ2-3|TRBV11-1
TGTGCCAGCAGCGCACAGGGGAGTGGAGGAGATACGCAGTATTTT
CASSAQGSGGDTQYF
>-|-|TRBJ2-7|TRBV9
TGTGCCAGCAGCCGTAATAGCCTATCCTACGAGCAGTACTTC
CASSRNSLSYEQYF
>TRBD1|-|TRBJ1-1|TRBV18
TGTGCCAGCTCACCACCGTCAGGGGGGAACACTGAAGCTTTCTTT
CASSPPSGGNTEAFF
>-|-|TRBJ2-6|TRBV4-1
TGCGCCAGCAGCCAAGAGTACTCTGGGGCCAACGTCCTGACTTTC
CASSQEYSGANVLTF
>TRBD2|few|TRBJ2-5|TRBV19
TGTGCCAGTAGTATGAGGGGACTAGCGGGAGATAGTGAGACCCAGTACTTC
CASSMRGLAGDSETQYF
>TRBD1|-|TRBJ2-3|TRBV3-1/TRBV3-2
TGTGCCAGCAGCCAGGACAGGGGGTTTCTCACAGATACGCAGTATTTT
CASSQDRGFLTDTQYF
>TRBD2|-|TRBJ2-5|TRBV18
TGTGCCAGCTCACTAACCGGGACTAGCGACGGGGAGACCCAGTACTTC
CASSLTGTSDGETQYF
>-|-|TRBJ1-5|TRBV28
TGTGCCAGCAGGAGGAGGGGTTATAGCAATCAGCCCCAGCATTTT
CASRRRGYSNQPQHF